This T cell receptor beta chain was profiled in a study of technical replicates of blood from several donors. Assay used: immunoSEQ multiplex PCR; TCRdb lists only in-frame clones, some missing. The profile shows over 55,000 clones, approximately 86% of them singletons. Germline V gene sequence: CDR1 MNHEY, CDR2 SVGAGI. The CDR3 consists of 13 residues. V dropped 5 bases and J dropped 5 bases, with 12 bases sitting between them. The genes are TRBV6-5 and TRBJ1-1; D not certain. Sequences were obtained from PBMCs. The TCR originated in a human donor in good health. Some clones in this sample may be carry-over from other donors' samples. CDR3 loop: CASSRPGGTEAFF. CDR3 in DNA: TGTGCCAGCAGTCGACCAGGAGGGACTGAAGCTTTCTTT.